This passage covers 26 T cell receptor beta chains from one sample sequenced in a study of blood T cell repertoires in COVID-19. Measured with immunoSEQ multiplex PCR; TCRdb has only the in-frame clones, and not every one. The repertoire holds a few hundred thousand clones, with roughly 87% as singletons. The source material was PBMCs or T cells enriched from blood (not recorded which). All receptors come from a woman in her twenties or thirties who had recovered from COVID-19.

The CDR3 DNA reads as TGTGCCATCAGTGATCCCAGGGGGCTAGGGGAAAAACTGTTTTTT. This codes for CAISDPRGLGEKLFF. V usage is TRBV10-3 and J usage is TRBJ1-4; 8 positions match TRBD1. This CDR3 is 15 amino acids long. CDR1 is ENHRY and CDR2 is SYGVKD in the germline V gene. With V trimmed by 3 bases and J by 8 bases, 8 bases remained unmatched.

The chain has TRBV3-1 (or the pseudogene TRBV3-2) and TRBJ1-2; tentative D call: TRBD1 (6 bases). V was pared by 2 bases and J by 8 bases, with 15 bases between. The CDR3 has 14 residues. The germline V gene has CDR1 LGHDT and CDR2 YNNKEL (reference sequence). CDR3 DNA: TGTGCCAGCAGCCAAATGACAGGTAGTCGCGGCTACACCTTC. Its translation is CASSQMTGSRGYTF.

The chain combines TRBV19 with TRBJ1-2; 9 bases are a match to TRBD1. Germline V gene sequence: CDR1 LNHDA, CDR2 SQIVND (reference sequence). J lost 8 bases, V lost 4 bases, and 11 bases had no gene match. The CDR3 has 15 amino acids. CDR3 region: CASSTTGTGSWGYTF. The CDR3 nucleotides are TGTGCCAGTAGTACTACCGGGACAGGGTCGTGGGGCTACACCTTC. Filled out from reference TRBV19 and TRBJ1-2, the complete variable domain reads DGGITQSPKYLFRKEGQNVTLSCEQNLNHDAMYWYRQDPGQGLRLIYYSQIVNDFQKGDIAEGYSVSREKKESFPLTVTSAQKNPTAFYLCASSTTGTGSWGYTFGSGTRLTVV.

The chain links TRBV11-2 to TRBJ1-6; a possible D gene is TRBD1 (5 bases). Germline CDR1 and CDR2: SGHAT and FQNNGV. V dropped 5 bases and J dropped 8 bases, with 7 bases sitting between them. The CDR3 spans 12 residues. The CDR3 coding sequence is TGTGCCAGCAGCCGCAGGGATTCACCCCTCCACTTT. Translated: CASSRRDSPLHF.

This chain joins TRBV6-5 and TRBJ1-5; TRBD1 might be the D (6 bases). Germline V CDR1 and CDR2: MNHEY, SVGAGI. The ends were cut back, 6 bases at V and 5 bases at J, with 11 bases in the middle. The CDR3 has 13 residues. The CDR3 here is CASRPQGYQPQHF. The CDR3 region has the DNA TGTGCCAGCAGGCCGCAGGGGTATCAGCCCCAGCATTTT.

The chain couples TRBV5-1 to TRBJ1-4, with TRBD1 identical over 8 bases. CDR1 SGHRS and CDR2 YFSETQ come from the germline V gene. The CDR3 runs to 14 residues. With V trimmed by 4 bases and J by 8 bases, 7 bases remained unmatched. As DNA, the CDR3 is TGCGCCAGCAGCCTGGACAGGGCCTCGGAAAAACTGTTTTTT. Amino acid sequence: CASSLDRASEKLFF.

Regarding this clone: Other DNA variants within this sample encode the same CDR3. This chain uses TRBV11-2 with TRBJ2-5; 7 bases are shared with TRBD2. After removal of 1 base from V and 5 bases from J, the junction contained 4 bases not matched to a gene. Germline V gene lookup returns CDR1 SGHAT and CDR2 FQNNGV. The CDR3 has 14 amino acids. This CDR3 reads CASSLGGGGETQYF. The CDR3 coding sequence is TGTGCCAGCAGCTTAGGAGGCGGGGGTGAGACCCAGTACTTC.

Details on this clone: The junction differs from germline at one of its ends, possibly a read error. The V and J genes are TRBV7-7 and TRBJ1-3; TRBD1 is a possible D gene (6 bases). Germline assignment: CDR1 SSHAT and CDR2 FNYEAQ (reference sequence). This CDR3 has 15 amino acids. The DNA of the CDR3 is TGTGCTAGCAGCTTCGGGCAGGGGTCTGGAAACACCATATATTTT. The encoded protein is CASSFGQGSGNTIYF.

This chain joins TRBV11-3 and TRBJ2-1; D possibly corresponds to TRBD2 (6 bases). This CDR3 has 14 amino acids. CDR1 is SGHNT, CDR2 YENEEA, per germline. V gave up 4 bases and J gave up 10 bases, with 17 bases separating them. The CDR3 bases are TGTGCCAGCAGCTCGCGGTGGGGGGAAGAGGAGCAGTTCTTC. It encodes CASSSRWGEEEQFF. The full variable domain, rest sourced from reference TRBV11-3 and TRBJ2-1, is EAGVVQSPRYKIIEKKQPVAFWCNPISGHNTLYWYLQNLGQGPELLIRYENEEAVDDSQLPKDRFSAERLKGVDSTLKIQPAELGDSAVYLCASSSRWGEEEQFFGPGTRLTVL.

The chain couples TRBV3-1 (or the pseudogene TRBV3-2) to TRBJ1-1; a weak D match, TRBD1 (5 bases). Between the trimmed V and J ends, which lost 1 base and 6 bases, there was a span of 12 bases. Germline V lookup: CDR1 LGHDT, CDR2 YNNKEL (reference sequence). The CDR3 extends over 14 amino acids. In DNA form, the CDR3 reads TGTGCCAGCAGCCAAGGCTTGGGGCAATCTGAAGCTTTCTTT. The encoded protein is CASSQGLGQSEAFF.

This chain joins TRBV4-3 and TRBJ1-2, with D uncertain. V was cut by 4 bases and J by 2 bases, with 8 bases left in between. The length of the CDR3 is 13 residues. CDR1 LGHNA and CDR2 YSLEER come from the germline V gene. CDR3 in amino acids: CASSPGSNYGYTF. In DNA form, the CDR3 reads TGCGCCAGCAGCCCCGGGAGCAACTATGGCTACACCTTC.

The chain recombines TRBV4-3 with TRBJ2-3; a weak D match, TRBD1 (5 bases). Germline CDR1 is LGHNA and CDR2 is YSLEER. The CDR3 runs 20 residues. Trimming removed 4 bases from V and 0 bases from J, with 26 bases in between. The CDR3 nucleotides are TGCGCCAGCAGCCCTCTGGGAATTGGGGCAGGTCCTACTAGCACAGATACGCAGTATTTT. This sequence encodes CASSPLGIGAGPTSTDTQYF.

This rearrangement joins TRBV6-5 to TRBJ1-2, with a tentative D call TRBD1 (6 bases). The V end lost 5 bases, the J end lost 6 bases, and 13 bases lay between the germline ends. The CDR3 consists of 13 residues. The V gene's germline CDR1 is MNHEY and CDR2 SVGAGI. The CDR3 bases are TGTGCCAGCAGTAAACAGGGATGGGATGGCTACACCTTC. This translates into CASSKQGWDGYTF.

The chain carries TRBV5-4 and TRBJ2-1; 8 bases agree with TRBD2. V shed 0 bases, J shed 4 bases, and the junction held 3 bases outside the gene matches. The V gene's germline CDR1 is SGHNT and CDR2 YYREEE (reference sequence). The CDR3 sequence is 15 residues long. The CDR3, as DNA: TGTGCCAGCAGCTTGGTCGGGGGGGAGTACAATGAGCAGTTCTTC. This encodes CASSLVGGEYNEQFF. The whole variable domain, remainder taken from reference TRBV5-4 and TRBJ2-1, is ETGVTQSPTHLIKTRGQQVTLRCSSQSGHNTVSWYQQALGQGPQFIFQYYREEENGRGNFPPRFSGLQFPNYSSELNVNALELDDSALYLCASSLVGGEYNEQFFGPGTRLTVL.

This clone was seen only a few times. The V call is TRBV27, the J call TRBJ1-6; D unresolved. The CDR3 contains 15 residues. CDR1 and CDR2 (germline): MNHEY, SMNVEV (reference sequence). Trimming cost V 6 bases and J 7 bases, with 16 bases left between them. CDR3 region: CASRANRERNSPLHF. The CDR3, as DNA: TGTGCCAGCAGAGCCAACCGGGAAAGGAATTCACCCCTCCACTTT.

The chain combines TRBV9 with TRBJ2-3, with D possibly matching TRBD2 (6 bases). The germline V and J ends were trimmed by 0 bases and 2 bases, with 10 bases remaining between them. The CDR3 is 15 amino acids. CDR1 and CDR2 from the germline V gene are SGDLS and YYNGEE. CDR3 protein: CASSVAGETTDTQYF. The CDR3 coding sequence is TGTGCCAGCAGCGTAGCGGGGGAGACCACAGATACGCAGTATTTT.

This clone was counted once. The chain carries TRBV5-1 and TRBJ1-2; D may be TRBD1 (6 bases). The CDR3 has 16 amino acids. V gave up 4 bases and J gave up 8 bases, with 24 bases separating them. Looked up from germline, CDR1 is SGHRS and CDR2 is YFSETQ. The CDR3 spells CASSVSPGAPPGGYTF. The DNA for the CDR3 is TGCGCCAGCAGCGTATCACCAGGGGCCCCACCTGGGGGCTACACCTTC.

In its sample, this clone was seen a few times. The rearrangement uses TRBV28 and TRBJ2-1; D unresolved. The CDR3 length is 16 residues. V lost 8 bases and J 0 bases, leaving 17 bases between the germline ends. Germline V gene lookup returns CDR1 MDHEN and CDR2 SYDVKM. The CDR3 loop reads CASVRSLGASYNEQFF. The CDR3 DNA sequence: TGTGCCAGCGTGCGTTCTCTTGGTGCCTCCTACAATGAGCAGTTCTTC.

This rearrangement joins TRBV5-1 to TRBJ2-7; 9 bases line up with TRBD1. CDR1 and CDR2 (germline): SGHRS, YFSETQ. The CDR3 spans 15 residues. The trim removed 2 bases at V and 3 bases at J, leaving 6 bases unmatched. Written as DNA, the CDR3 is TGCGCCAGCAGCTTCCTGACAGGGGGTTACTACGAGCAGTACTTC. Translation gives CASSFLTGGYYEQYF. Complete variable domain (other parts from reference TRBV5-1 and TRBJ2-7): KAGVTQTPRYLIKTRGQQVTLSCSPISGHRSVSWYQQTPGQGLQFLFEYFSETQRNKGNFPGRFSGRQFSNSRSEMNVSTLELGDSALYLCASSFLTGGYYEQYFGPGTRLTVT.

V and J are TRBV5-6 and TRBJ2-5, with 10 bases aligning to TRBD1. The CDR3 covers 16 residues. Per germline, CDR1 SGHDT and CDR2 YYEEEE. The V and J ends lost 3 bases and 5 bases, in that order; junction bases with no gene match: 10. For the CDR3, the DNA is TGTGCCAGCAGCTACCACACCGGGACAGGGGCGGAGACCCAGTACTTC. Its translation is CASSYHTGTGAETQYF.

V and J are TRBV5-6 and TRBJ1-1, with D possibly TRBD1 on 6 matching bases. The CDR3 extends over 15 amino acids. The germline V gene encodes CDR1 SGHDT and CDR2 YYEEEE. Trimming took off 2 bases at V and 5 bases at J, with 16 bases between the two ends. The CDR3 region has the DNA TGTGCCAGCAGCTTCCGGGGGGCGCTGGGAACTGAAGCTTTCTTT. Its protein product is CASSFRGALGTEAFF.

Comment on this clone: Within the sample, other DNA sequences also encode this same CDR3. The CDR3 DNA reads as TGTGCCAGCTCACCACCTTCCGGTCGAGAGACCCAGTACTTC. Translation gives CASSPPSGRETQYF. This sequence joins TRBV18 and TRBJ2-5; D remains unclear. The CDR3 has 14 amino acids. The V end was cut by 0 bases, the J end by 4 bases, with 9 bases between. From germline, CDR1 is KGHSH and CDR2 LQKENI.

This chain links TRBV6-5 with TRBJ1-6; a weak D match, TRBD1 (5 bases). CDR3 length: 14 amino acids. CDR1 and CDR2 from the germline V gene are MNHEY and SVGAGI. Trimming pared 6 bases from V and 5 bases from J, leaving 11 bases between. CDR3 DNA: TGTGCCAGCAGGGGAGGGGAGGATAATTCACCCCTCCACTTT. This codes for CASRGGEDNSPLHF.

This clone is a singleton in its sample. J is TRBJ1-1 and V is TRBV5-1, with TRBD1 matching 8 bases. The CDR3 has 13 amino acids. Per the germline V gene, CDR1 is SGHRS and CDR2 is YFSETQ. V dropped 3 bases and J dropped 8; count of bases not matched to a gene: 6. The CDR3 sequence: CASSSTGVSEAFF. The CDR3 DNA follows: TGCGCCAGCAGCTCGACAGGGGTTTCCGAAGCTTTCTTT.

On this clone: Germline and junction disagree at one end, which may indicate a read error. The CDR3: CASCYSPGQTNEKLFF. CDR3 DNA sequence: TGTGCCAGCTGTTACTCGCCGGGACAGACTAATGAAAAACTGTTTTTT. The J gene is TRBJ1-4, the V gene TRBV6-2 or TRBV6-3; 7 nucleotides align to TRBD1. The CDR3 runs 16 residues. Germline-derived CDR1 and CDR2 are MNHEY and SVGEGT.

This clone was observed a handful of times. CDR3 loop: CSVGTGPNEQYF. In nucleotides, the CDR3 is TGCAGCGTGGGGACAGGGCCCAACGAGCAGTACTTC. The rearrangement links TRBV29-1 to TRBJ2-7; 9 bases agree with TRBD1. Losses at the gene ends were 6 bases for V and 5 bases for J; bases not matched to a gene: 5. Per the germline V gene, CDR1 is SQVTM and CDR2 is ANQGSEA. The length of the CDR3 is 12 residues.